This T cell receptor (beta chain) was identified during a study of blood T cell repertoires in COVID-19. V lost 2 bases and J lost 3; bases outside the gene matches: 5. Germline assignment: CDR1 SGHDN and CDR2 FVKESK. This CDR3 has 15 residues. A few counts support this clone. Per the original data handling: Estimation of nucleated cell counts relied on the amplification of reference gene primers. The data were produced by immunoSEQ multiplex PCR, yet TCRdb's version contains in-frame clones alone and is incomplete. D and trimming come from the DNA, and the V and J calls and clone size come from that table. This table has around 200,000 clones, 80% to 90% appearing once.

The material sequenced was peripheral blood. This TCR came from a man aged 55 to 69 with acute or convalescent COVID-19. V usage is TRBV14 and J usage is TRBJ2-7, with 9 bases aligning to TRBD2. CDR3 amino acids: CASSQFELAGYEQYF. The CDR3 DNA sequence: TGTGCCAGCAGCCAATTTGAACTAGCGGGCTACGAGCAGTACTTC.